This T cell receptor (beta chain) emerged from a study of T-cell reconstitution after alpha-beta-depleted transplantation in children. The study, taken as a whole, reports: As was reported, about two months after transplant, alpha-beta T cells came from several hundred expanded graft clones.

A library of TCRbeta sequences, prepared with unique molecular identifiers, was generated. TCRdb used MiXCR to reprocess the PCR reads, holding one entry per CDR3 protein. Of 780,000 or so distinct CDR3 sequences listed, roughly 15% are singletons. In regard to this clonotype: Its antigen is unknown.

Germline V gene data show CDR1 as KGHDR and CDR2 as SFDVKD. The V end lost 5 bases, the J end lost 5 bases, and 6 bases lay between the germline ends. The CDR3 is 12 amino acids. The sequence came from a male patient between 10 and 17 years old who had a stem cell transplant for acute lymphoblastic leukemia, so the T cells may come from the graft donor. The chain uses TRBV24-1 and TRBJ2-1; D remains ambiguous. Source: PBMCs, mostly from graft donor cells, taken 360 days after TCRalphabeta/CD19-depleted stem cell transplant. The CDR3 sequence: CATSGYNNEQFF. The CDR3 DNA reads TGTGCCACCAGTGGTTATAACAATGAGCAGTTCTTC.